This paragraph reports one TCR beta chain. Its antigen remains unidentified. The sample comes from a study of blood T cells in healthy people across ages. Study results and limitations: In these data, TCR beta diversity tracked strongly with naive T cell percentage. Age showed a roughly linear inverse relationship with TCR beta diversity per million T cells.

The CDR3 runs to 13 residues. Germline-derived CDR1 and CDR2 are ENHRY and SYGVKD. V was pared by 0 bases and J by 5 bases, with 5 bases between. Combining a sample-barcoded 5' primer with a J-beta primer mix, a second PCR ran for roughly 6 to 12 cycles. Each cDNA molecule carried a tag from a template-switch adaptor that contained 12 random nucleotides. MiXCR, run by TCRdb on the 5' RACE reads, gives a single entry per CDR3 protein. The table has around 1.5 million distinct CDR3 sequences, roughly 32% seen once. The source of this sequence is a young woman in good health. The V call is TRBV10-3, the J call TRBJ2-1, with no clear D. The sample taken for sequencing was blood. The CDR3 sequence: CAISESADNEQFF. The CDR3 nucleotides read TGTGCCATCAGTGAGTCGGCAGACAATGAGCAGTTCTTC.